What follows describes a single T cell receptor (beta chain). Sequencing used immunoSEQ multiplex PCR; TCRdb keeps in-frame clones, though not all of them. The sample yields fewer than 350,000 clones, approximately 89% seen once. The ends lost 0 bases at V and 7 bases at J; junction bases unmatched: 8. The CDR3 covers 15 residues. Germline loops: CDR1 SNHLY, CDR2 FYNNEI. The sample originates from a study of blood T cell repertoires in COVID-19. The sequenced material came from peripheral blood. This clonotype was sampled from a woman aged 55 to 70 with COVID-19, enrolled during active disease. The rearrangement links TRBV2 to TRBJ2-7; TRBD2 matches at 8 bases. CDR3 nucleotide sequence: TGTGCCAGCAGTGAAGCTCGGGGGGGTGGAGGGGAGCAGTACTTC. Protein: CASSEARGGGGEQYF.